This TCR beta chain stems from a study of cytomegalovirus exposure and HLA in healthy donors. Germline V gene lookup returns CDR1 MNHEY and CDR2 SVGAGI. Trimming removed 8 bases at V and 12 bases at J, with 17 bases between. There are 12 residues in the CDR3. The PCR made use of 60 Vbeta and 13 Jbeta primers. Produced via immunoSEQ multiplex PCR; TCRdb's table is partial and in-frame only. There are roughly 120,000 clones in the sample; over 60% occur only once, and around 1.8% lies in the top ten. Sequencing was carried out using PBMCs. This sequence joins TRBV6-5 and TRBJ2-1; D perhaps matches TRBD2 (5 bases). The sequence came from a man in his fifties in good health and CMV-seronegative. The CDR3 bases are TGTGCCAGCGGCGGGTTTACCGATGGGCAGTTCTTC. As protein: CASGGFTDGQFF.